The following is a T cell receptor beta chain sequence with its context. The antigen is unknown. Within the sample, other DNA sequences also encode this same CDR3. Every donor had blood drawn once into heparin, around 100 mL on average. Trimming stripped 4 bases from V and 3 bases from J, with 14 bases between. CDR3 length: 15 amino acids. Germline V lookup: CDR1 SGHTA, CDR2 FQGTGA. The study reverse transcribed the entire isolated RNA, so it sequenced expressed TCRB transcripts. Libraries were prepared by immunoSEQ multiplex PCR; TCRdb keeps only in-frame clonotypes and omits some of them. Of about 650,000 clones in the sample, around 12% were seen once. The source of the sample is a study of beta chain features in type 1 diabetes. Whole-study results and caveats: Shorter templates might be favored by PCR, equally in patients and controls. Here, the possible influence of HLA type (on TCRB rearrangement) remained unresolved. In every one of the four CD4+ subsets, TCRB CDR3s were moderately but significantly shorter in Type 1 diabetes patients. Overrepresentation of cells with high TCR expression could result from cDNA sequencing.

The origin of this receptor is a young man with type 1 diabetes. The V and J genes are TRBV7-3 and TRBJ2-3, with D tentatively TRBD1 or TRBD2 (5 bases each). Sample: naive CD4+ T cells from blood. The CDR3 protein is CASSSSGQGTDTQYF. The CDR3 DNA reads TGTGCCAGCAGCTCATCGGGGCAGGGTACAGATACGCAGTATTTT.